Listed here are 32 T cell receptor beta chains from one sample, sequenced in a study of blood T cell repertoires in COVID-19 (TCRdb year 2020). Receptors were amplified or captured by the immunoSEQ multiplex PCR assay. In its TCRdb copy, this immuneACCESS table keeps in-frame sequences only and misses some clones. Where compared with another copy, unresolved V genes explain less than half of these, and the others have no known cause. This sample gives about 370,000 clones in total; 87% of them show up just once. In total, the top ten clones hold more than 9% of the sample. The sequencing input was peripheral blood. All receptors derive from a young woman with COVID-19, enrolled during active disease.

The chain has TRBV6-5 and TRBJ2-7; 8 bases map to TRBD1. V shed 5 bases and J 3 bases; nucleotides not matched to a gene: 3. The length of the CDR3 is 13 residues. Germline assignment: CDR1 MNHEY and CDR2 SVGAGI. CDR3 protein: CASSITGGYEQYF. The DNA for the CDR3 is TGTGCCAGCAGTATAACAGGGGGCTACGAGCAGTACTTC.

The chain's CDR3 is CASMKGGTDTQYF. CDR3 nucleotide sequence: TGTGCCAGCATGAAGGGGGGCACAGATACGCAGTATTTT. The V and J genes are TRBV2 and TRBJ2-3, with D perhaps TRBD1 (6 bases). Germline V gives CDR1 SNHLY, CDR2 FYNNEI. The CDR3 has 13 residues. Trimming shortened V by 7 bases and J by 1 base, and 9 bases separated the two germline ends.

This clone was seen a single time. V and J are TRBV30 and TRBJ2-5; 7 positions match TRBD2. The V and J ends lost 8 bases and 2 bases, in that order; junction bases with no gene match: 14. Germline V CDR1 and CDR2: GTSNPN, SVGIG (reference sequence). The CDR3 spans 15 residues. CDR3 residues: CAGAGDFVQQETQYF. CDR3 in DNA: TGTGCCGGGGCGGGGGATTTCGTTCAACAAGAGACCCAGTACTTC.

CDR3 nucleotide sequence: TGTGCCAGCAGTTACACCGAGGGGGTTCAGCCCCAGCATTTT. The encoded protein is CASSYTEGVQPQHF. J is TRBJ1-5 and V is TRBV6-2 or TRBV6-3; the D gene is possibly TRBD1 (6 bases). CDR3 length equals 14 residues. V lost 2 bases to trimming and J lost 6 bases, with 11 bases between them. Germline V gene data show CDR1 as MNHEY and CDR2 as SVGEGT.

The chain joins TRBV2 to TRBJ2-2; D is unresolved. V lost 5 bases, J lost 6 bases, and 10 bases lay in between. Germline values: CDR1 SNHLY, CDR2 FYNNEI. This CDR3 has 13 residues. CDR3 DNA sequence: TGTGCCAGCAGTCCCGACAAACCCGGGGAGCTGTTTTTT. This translates into CASSPDKPGELFF.

V usage is TRBV11-3 and J usage is TRBJ2-3; 10 bases agree with TRBD2. The ends lost 5 bases at V and 5 bases at J; junction bases unmatched: 10. Germline assignment: CDR1 SGHNT and CDR2 YENEEA. The CDR3 spans 16 residues. The CDR3 DNA reads as TGTGCCAGCAGCCCCGAAGCGGGAGGGCCCAGAGATACGCAGTATTTT. Its translation is CASSPEAGGPRDTQYF.

The CDR3 sequence is CASRASSTDTQYF. The CDR3 nucleotides read TGTGCCAGCAGAGCTTCTAGCACAGATACGCAGTATTTT. V is TRBV6-6 and J is TRBJ2-3; D remains unclear. The CDR3 runs 13 residues. The V gene lost 6 bases and the J gene lost 0 bases, with 7 bases spanning the gap. The germline gives CDR1 MNHNY, CDR2 SVGAGI (reference sequence).

This clone was counted between two and nine times. The sample holds other DNA sequences that translate to the same CDR3. The CDR3 reads CAISPTSGTDTQYF. The CDR3 DNA sequence: TGTGCCATCAGCCCGACTAGCGGGACAGATACGCAGTATTTT. The chain combines TRBV10-3 with TRBJ2-3; TRBD2 aligns across 10 bases. The CDR3 consists of 14 residues. Germline CDR1 and CDR2: ENHRY and SYGVKD. V dropped 6 bases and J dropped 3; count of bases not matched to a gene: 3.

CDR3 amino acids: CASTGGIEQYF. The DNA for the CDR3 is TGTGCCAGCACGGGGGGAATCGAGCAGTACTTC. The chain is built from TRBV2 and TRBJ2-7; 7 bases map to TRBD2. Germline loops: CDR1 SNHLY, CDR2 FYNNEI. J lost 6 bases, V lost 7 bases, and 3 bases had no gene match. The CDR3 loop spans 11 amino acids.

The CDR3 coding sequence is TGTGCCAGCTCCTCCCAACCCCCTGGAGGCTATGGCTACACCTTC. This gives the protein CASSSQPPGGYGYTF. This sequence joins TRBV6-5 and TRBJ1-2; D unresolved. Germline values: CDR1 MNHEY, CDR2 SVGAGI. This CDR3 contains 15 residues. The germline V and J ends were trimmed by 8 bases and 4 bases, with 20 bases remaining between them.

This chain connects TRBV4-3 to TRBJ2-1, with D possibly TRBD2 on 6 matching bases. The CDR3 consists of 16 residues. Trimming stripped 4 bases from V and 10 bases from J, with 23 bases between. The V gene's germline CDR1 is LGHNA and CDR2 YSLEER. The CDR3, as DNA: TGCGCCAGCAGCCGAGCCCGGCGGGACGCCCGGGGGGAGCAGTTCTTC. Translation gives CASSRARRDARGEQFF.

At least ten counts were recorded for this clone. The chain combines TRBV30 with TRBJ2-6, with D tentatively TRBD2 (7 bases). Germline V gene sequence: CDR1 GTSNPN, CDR2 SVGIG (reference sequence). V shed 3 bases and J shed 2 bases, with 17 bases lying between them. CDR3 size: 17 residues. The CDR3 DNA reads TGTGCCTGGAGGCAAAAAGGGGGGGCGGCTGGGGCCAACGTCCTGACTTTC. Translated: CAWRQKGGAAGANVLTF.

The CDR3 DNA reads as TGTGCCAGCAGTGAATGGATAGCGGGAGACGTTACGCAGTATTTT. It codes for CASSEWIAGDVTQYF. J is TRBJ2-3 and V is TRBV2; 9 bases are a match to TRBD2. Trimming at V came to 2 bases and at J to 8 bases, leaving 8 bases not matched to a gene. The CDR3 has 15 amino acids. The germline gives CDR1 SNHLY, CDR2 FYNNEI.

The rearrangement uses TRBV19 and TRBJ1-1, with TRBD1 as a possible D gene (6 bases). Per the germline V gene, CDR1 is LNHDA and CDR2 is SQIVND (reference sequence). CDR3 length: 15 residues. Trimming cost V 3 bases and J 1 base, with 12 bases left between them. This CDR3 reads CASSIGGAANTEAFF. Here the CDR3 DNA reads TGTGCCAGTAGTATCGGGGGGGCGGCGAACACTGAAGCTTTCTTT.

This clone turned up a few times. The rearrangement uses TRBV11-2 and TRBJ1-1; D is uncertain. Germline CDR1 SGHAT, CDR2 FQNNGV. The CDR3 has 12 residues. Trimming left V 0 bases short and J 7 bases short, with 6 bases between. CDR3 protein: CASSLDEGEAFF. The CDR3 bases are TGTGCCAGCAGCTTAGATGAGGGTGAAGCTTTCTTT. Together with reference TRBV11-2 and TRBJ1-1, the CDR3 gives the full variable domain: EAGVAQSPRYKIIEKRQSVAFWCNPISGHATLYWYQQILGQGPKLLIQFQNNGVVDDSQLPKDRFSAERLKGVDSTLKIQPAKLEDSAVYLCASSLDEGEAFFGQGTRLTVV.

This rearrangement joins TRBV11-3 to TRBJ2-1; 8 bases align to TRBD2. Germline V gene lookup returns CDR1 SGHNT and CDR2 YENEEA. The CDR3 sequence is 16 residues long. The V and J ends lost 5 bases and 4 bases, in that order; junction bases with no gene match: 10. The CDR3 DNA is TGTGCCAGCAGCAAACACCGGATAGCGGGGTACAATGAGCAGTTCTTC. Its translation: CASSKHRIAGYNEQFF. The whole variable domain, filled in from reference TRBV11-3 and TRBJ2-1, reads EAGVVQSPRYKIIEKKQPVAFWCNPISGHNTLYWYLQNLGQGPELLIRYENEEAVDDSQLPKDRFSAERLKGVDSTLKIQPAELGDSAVYLCASSKHRIAGYNEQFFGPGTRLTVL.

The chain carries TRBV4-2 and TRBJ2-7; 7 bases match TRBD2. The CDR3 consists of 17 residues. Trimming removed 1 base from V and 4 bases from J; junction bases left unmatched: 13. Per the germline V gene, CDR1 is LGHNA and CDR2 is YNFKEQ. CDR3 region: CASSQGVGVLADYEQYF. The CDR3 DNA is TGTGCCAGCAGCCAAGGGGTAGGGGTCCTAGCGGATTACGAGCAGTACTTC.

The rearrangement joins TRBV27 to TRBJ2-7, with D perhaps TRBD2 (6 bases). CDR1 is MNHEY, CDR2 SMNVEV, per germline (reference sequence). This CDR3 comprises 11 residues. Trimming left V 8 bases short and J 4 bases short, with 9 bases between. The CDR3 sequence is CASVGGYEQYF. CDR3 in DNA: TGTGCCAGCGTTGGAGGGTACGAGCAGTACTTC.

This clone is a singleton in its sample. V is TRBV2 and J is TRBJ2-7; a possible D gene is TRBD2 (5 bases). CDR1 SNHLY and CDR2 FYNNEI come from the germline V gene. The CDR3 totals 15 residues. V shed 1 base and J shed 2 bases, with 12 bases lying between them. Here the CDR3 DNA reads TGTGCCAGCAGTGAAGGCTGGACTTTAGCCTACGAGCAGTACTTC. It specifies CASSEGWTLAYEQYF.

The V call is TRBV11-2, the J call TRBJ2-1; 12 bases fit TRBD2. The CDR3 is 17 residues long. With 5 bases clipped from V and 8 bases from J, the junction kept 13 bases outside the gene matches. Germline values: CDR1 SGHAT, CDR2 FQNNGV. The CDR3 loop is CASSKGLAGSGGDEQFF. The CDR3 DNA is TGTGCCAGCAGCAAGGGACTAGCGGGTTCGGGTGGCGATGAGCAGTTCTTC.

This clone was picked up a small number of times. The chain carries TRBV18 and TRBJ1-5; possible D gene TRBD1, 5 bases. Germline CDR1 KGHSH, CDR2 LQKENI. The CDR3 covers 13 residues. With 4 bases removed from V and 2 bases from J, the gap between germline ends came to 6 bases. CDR3 protein: CASSQQGNQPQHF. Written as DNA, the CDR3 is TGTGCCAGCTCACAACAGGGCAATCAGCCCCAGCATTTT.

This clone was seen a handful of times. The chain has TRBV5-8 and TRBJ2-1, with 9 bases lining up with TRBD2. The CDR3 runs 16 residues. The V and J ends lost 0 bases and 8 bases, in that order; junction bases with no gene match: 9. In germline, CDR1 is SGHTS, CDR2 YDEGEE. Here the CDR3 DNA reads TGTGCCAGCAGCTTGGGAAGGACTAGCGTATCCTATGAGCAGTTCTTC. As protein: CASSLGRTSVSYEQFF.

The sample holds one count of this clone. The genes are TRBV28 and TRBJ1-5; D perhaps matches TRBD1 (6 bases). V was pared by 5 bases and J by 13 bases, with 24 bases between. CDR3 size: 15 residues. Germline lookup yields CDR1 MDHEN and CDR2 SYDVKM. The CDR3 here is CASSPRGGNGPKQHF. CDR3 in DNA: TGTGCCAGCAGTCCAAGGGGGGGGAACGGGCCAAAACAGCATTTT.

The chain joins TRBV4-1 to TRBJ2-3; TRBD2 matches at 9 bases. Germline assignment: CDR1 MGHRA and CDR2 YSYEKL. The CDR3 length is 18 residues. Germline trimming cut 3 bases from V and 7 bases from J; bases unmatched to any gene: 17. The DNA of the CDR3 is TGCGCCAGCAGCCAGCTCCCCGCGATTGGGACTAGCTTTAATACGCAGTATTTT. Its protein product is CASSQLPAIGTSFNTQYF.

The rearrangement uses TRBV11-3 and TRBJ1-1, with 7 nucleotides matching TRBD1. With 5 bases clipped from V and 6 bases from J, the junction kept 9 bases outside the gene matches. There are 14 residues in the CDR3. Germline V lookup: CDR1 SGHNT, CDR2 YENEEA. CDR3 DNA sequence: TGTGCCAGCAGCCTAGGGGGCAGGGGAGCTGAAGCTTTCTTT. It specifies CASSLGGRGAEAFF.

This chain links TRBV5-1 with TRBJ2-3; a possible D gene is TRBD2 (5 bases). The CDR3 has 14 residues. Germline CDR1 is SGHRS and CDR2 is YFSETQ. V was cut by 3 bases and J by 2 bases, with 10 bases left in between. The CDR3 nucleotides are TGCGCCAGCAGCTACGGACTGATCACAGATACGCAGTATTTT. Its translation is CASSYGLITDTQYF.

DNA for the CDR3: TGTGCCAGCAGCGGACAGGGGGAGACCCAGTACTTC. Translation: CASSGQGETQYF. The chain couples TRBV5-5 to TRBJ2-5, with TRBD1 matching over 9 bases. The trim removed 4 bases at V and 5 bases at J, leaving 0 bases unmatched. The CDR3 loop spans 12 amino acids. In germline, CDR1 is SGHKS, CDR2 YYEKEE (reference sequence). Full variable domain (outside the CDR3, taken from reference TRBV5-5 and TRBJ2-5): DAGVTQSPTHLIKTRGQQVTLRCSPISGHKSVSWYQQVLGQGPQFIFQYYEKEERGRGNFPDRFSARQFPNYSSELNVNALLLGDSALYLCASSGQGETQYFGPGTRLLVL.

DNA for the CDR3: TGTGCCAGCAGCTTGGGTTTGCGAGGAGAGACCCAGTACTTC. Translated: CASSLGLRGETQYF. The chain uses TRBV5-4 and TRBJ2-5; D unclear. The CDR3 sequence is 14 residues long. Per the germline V gene, CDR1 is SGHNT and CDR2 is YYREEE (reference sequence). V lost 0 bases and J lost 4, with 10 bases in between.

The rearrangement links TRBV7-6 to TRBJ2-1; 9 bases align to TRBD2. CDR1 SGHVS and CDR2 FNYEAQ come from the germline V gene. CDR3 length equals 15 residues. V was clipped by 5 bases and J by 6 bases; unmatched bases: 8. The chain's CDR3 is CASSPRRLAVNEQFF. Here the CDR3 DNA reads TGTGCCAGCAGCCCTAGGCGACTAGCGGTCAATGAGCAGTTCTTC.

The chain carries TRBV21-1 and TRBJ2-7; the listed D gene, TRBD2, was not tested against the DNA. TRBV21-1 is tagged as a pseudogene. The length of the CDR3 is 14 residues. The CDR3 loop is CASTTRGRSYEQYF. DNA of the CDR3: TGTGCCAGCACCACACGGGGTCGTAGTTACGAGCAGTACTTC.

The chain links TRBV19 to TRBJ1-4, with 8 bases matching TRBD1. V dropped 4 bases and J dropped 7; count of bases not matched to a gene: 5. This CDR3 region has 14 residues. The germline V gene has CDR1 LNHDA and CDR2 SQIVND (reference sequence). The CDR3 is CASSTGGTLEKLFF. CDR3 sequence (DNA): TGTGCCAGTAGTACAGGGGGCACCCTTGAAAAACTGTTTTTT.

This clone appeared a few times. The gene calls are TRBV6-6 and TRBJ1-6, with D unclear. Germline-derived CDR1 and CDR2 are MNHNY and SVGAGI (reference sequence). The CDR3 totals 16 residues. V gave up 5 bases and J gave up 3 bases, with 14 bases separating them. The CDR3 nucleotides are TGTGCCAGCAGTCTAGAGGGAGGGCTCTATAATTCACCCCTCCACTTT. It specifies CASSLEGGLYNSPLHF.